Sequencing of this TCR beta chain was carried out in a study of prognosis after radiotherapy for stage I lung cancer. Across the study: Every patient with non-small cell lung cancer was judged medically inoperable.

This CDR3 is built from 17 residues. Germline CDR1 and CDR2: SGHVS and FQNEAQ. The germline V and J ends were trimmed by 3 bases and 7 bases, with 24 bases remaining between them. Two-round multiplex PCR on genomic DNA was the method by which TCR beta CDR3 was amplified. First-round PCR, the initial amplification, used primers specific to each TRBV and TRBJ gene. TCRdb used MiXCR to reprocess the multiplex PCR reads, holding one entry per CDR3 protein. The sample lists some 38,000 distinct CDR3 sequences, approximately 25% occurring once. This clonotype was observed many times. Its antigen remains unidentified. Whole-study findings and limits: Unique TCR clone counts fell after stereotactic body radiation therapy, median around 10,000 versus 6,900. When patients developed distant metastases, their Shannon entropy after stereotactic body radiation therapy was lower.

Sequences were derived from PBMCs, sampled before or after stereotactic body radiation therapy (not recorded which). This TCR came from a donor at least 50 years old with non-small cell lung cancer. This chain links TRBV7-8 with TRBJ1-2; a weak D match, TRBD1 (5 bases). The CDR3 DNA follows: TGTGCCAGCAGCTTCCGGTCCCCGACTCAGGGAAGAGGTGGCTACACCTTC. It yields the protein CASSFRSPTQGRGGYTF.